The 30 T cell receptor beta chains listed next were all sequenced from one sample in a study of PD-L1 blockade in urothelial cancer. Clones were read by immunoSEQ multiplex PCR, and TCRdb kept only the in-frame ones, dropping some. The repertoire holds about 100,000 clones, with about 85% as singletons. The sample consisted of PBMCs, taken around atezolizumab (anti-PD-L1) treatment. Source of these receptors: a man aged 45-60 years with urothelial cancer.

Comment on this clone: At one end the junction does not follow the germline gene, possibly because of a read error. CDR3 nucleotides: TGTGCCAGCAGTGAATTGGGGGGGGCTAGCGGGACTTTT. The encoded protein is CASSELGGASGTF. The chain has TRBV6-1 and TRBJ2-3; 9 nucleotides match TRBD2. Germline CDR1 is MNHNS and CDR2 is SASEGT. CDR3 length: 13 residues.

The DNA for the CDR3 is TGTGCCAGCAGCTTAGCAGGGACAGGGATTAGCAATCAGCCCCAGCATTTT. Translating it yields CASSLAGTGISNQPQHF. The chain recombines TRBV7-9 with TRBJ1-5; 9 bases align to TRBD1. V trimming: 0 bases; J trimming: 0 bases; junction bases outside the gene matches: 3. The CDR3 sequence is 17 residues long. CDR1 SEHNR and CDR2 FQNEAQ come from the germline V gene (reference sequence).

The V gene is TRBV7-8, the J gene TRBJ2-6; D may be TRBD2 (5 bases). V lost 2 bases to trimming and J lost 3 bases, with 11 bases between them. The CDR3 has 16 residues. CDR1 is SGHVS and CDR2 is FQNEAQ in the germline V gene. CDR3 coding DNA: TGTGCCAGCAGCTTACCCCTCGGGGATGGGGCCAACGTCCTGACTTTC. This gives the protein CASSLPLGDGANVLTF.

This chain uses TRBV2 with TRBJ2-1; 14 bases agree with TRBD2. The CDR3 runs 13 residues. Per germline, CDR1 SNHLY and CDR2 FYNNEI. Trimming removed 9 bases from V and 9 bases from J; junction bases left unmatched: 4. The CDR3 sequence: CARGLAGGGEQFF. CDR3 bases: TGTGCCAGAGGACTAGCGGGGGGCGGTGAGCAGTTCTTC.

The V gene is TRBV7-8, the J gene TRBJ2-3; 8 positions agree with TRBD2. CDR3 length: 16 amino acids. Losses at the gene ends were 1 base for V and 5 bases for J; bases not matched to a gene: 8. Germline values: CDR1 SGHVS, CDR2 FQNEAQ. In DNA, the CDR3 is TGTGCCAGCAGCTTAGGGGGAGCGGGAGTCAGAGATACGCAGTATTTT. Residues: CASSLGGAGVRDTQYF.

The chain carries TRBV19 and TRBJ2-5; 8 bases agree with TRBD2. The CDR3 has 13 residues. CDR1 and CDR2 from the germline V gene are LNHDA and SQIVND (reference sequence). V dropped 8 bases and J dropped 2; count of bases not matched to a gene: 4. The CDR3 sequence is CASGTSGQETQYF. Written as DNA, the CDR3 is TGTGCCAGTGGTACTAGCGGACAAGAGACCCAGTACTTC.

The rearrangement links TRBV18 to TRBJ2-3; D is unresolved. V lost 3 bases and J lost 2, with 18 bases in between. In germline, CDR1 is KGHSH, CDR2 LQKENI. CDR3 length equals 17 residues. The CDR3 nucleotides are TGTGCCAGCTCACCTCAGCCAAGACACTCCTACACAGATACGCAGTATTTT. Amino acids: CASSPQPRHSYTDTQYF. Supplemented by reference TRBV18 and TRBJ2-3, the full variable domain reads NAGVMQNPRHLVRRRGQEARLRCSPMKGHSHVYWYRQLPEEGLKFMVYLQKENIIDESGMPKERFSAEFPKEGPSILRIQQVVRGDSAAYFCASSPQPRHSYTDTQYFGPGTRLTVL.

The rearrangement joins TRBV6-1 to TRBJ2-3; D is perhaps TRBD2 (7 bases). With 0 bases removed from V and 5 bases from J, the gap between germline ends came to 18 bases. This CDR3 region has 17 residues. The V gene's germline CDR1 is MNHNS and CDR2 SASEGT. The CDR3 sequence: CASSEAIRREGEDTQYF. CDR3 sequence (DNA): TGTGCCAGCAGTGAAGCGATCCGTAGGGAGGGGGAAGATACGCAGTATTTT.

The chain carries TRBV9 and TRBJ2-3; TRBD1 is a possible D gene (5 bases). CDR1 and CDR2 (germline): SGDLS, YYNGEE. V shed 0 bases and J shed 5 bases, with 10 bases lying between them. This CDR3 contains 14 residues. The CDR3 nucleotides read TGTGCCAGCAGCGTAGGAGTTACAGGAGATACGCAGTATTTT. It codes for CASSVGVTGDTQYF.

The rearrangement joins TRBV5-1 to TRBJ1-1; the match to TRBD1 covers 7 bases. Germline CDR1 is SGHRS and CDR2 is YFSETQ. The ends lost 4 bases at V and 0 bases at J; junction bases unmatched: 12. This CDR3 contains 17 residues. The CDR3 here is CASSRTGAGWVNTEAFF. The CDR3 coding sequence is TGCGCCAGCAGCCGAACAGGGGCGGGATGGGTGAACACTGAAGCTTTCTTT.

CDR3: CASSAETGLAANIQYF. CDR3 nucleotide sequence: TGTGCCAGCAGTGCCGAGACAGGACTAGCGGCAAACATTCAGTACTTC. V usage is TRBV2 and J usage is TRBJ2-4; TRBD2 aligns across 10 bases. With V trimmed by 4 bases and J by 6 bases, 9 bases remained unmatched. The CDR3 runs to 16 residues. Germline V gives CDR1 SNHLY, CDR2 FYNNEI.

J is TRBJ2-7 and V is TRBV5-5; 8 nucleotides align to TRBD1. The CDR3 runs to 15 residues. Germline CDR1 is SGHKS and CDR2 is YYEKEE (reference sequence). J gave up 7 bases and V 4 bases, and 13 bases lay outside the gene matches. This CDR3 reads CASSPHGAGGNEQYF. The CDR3, as DNA: TGTGCCAGCAGCCCCCATGGGGCAGGGGGCAATGAGCAGTACTTC. The full variable domain, completed using reference TRBV5-5 and TRBJ2-7, is DAGVTQSPTHLIKTRGQQVTLRCSPISGHKSVSWYQQVLGQGPQFIFQYYEKEERGRGNFPDRFSARQFPNYSSELNVNALLLGDSALYLCASSPHGAGGNEQYFGPGTRLTVT.

This clone was recorded a few times. The chain couples TRBV6-6 to TRBJ1-5; D is possibly TRBD1 (6 bases). In germline, CDR1 is MNHNY, CDR2 SVGAGI (reference sequence). The CDR3 runs to 15 residues. Trimming left V 4 bases short and J 3 bases short, with 13 bases between. The CDR3 DNA sequence: TGTGCCAGCAGTTGGGGGACACCAACCAATCAGCCCCAGCATTTT. This gives the protein CASSWGTPTNQPQHF.

V usage is TRBV27 and J usage is TRBJ1-2; TRBD1 might be the D (5 bases). Germline CDR1 is MNHEY and CDR2 is SMNVEV (reference sequence). V lost 5 bases to trimming and J lost 7 bases, with 20 bases between them. CDR3 length equals 15 residues. DNA of the CDR3: TGTGCCAGCAGTGCCAGGGTCCCCCGCACGGCTGGCTACACCTTC. Amino acids: CASSARVPRTAGYTF.

The genes are TRBV7-2 and TRBJ2-7; tentatively, D is TRBD2 (5 bases). The CDR3 runs 15 residues. The V gene's germline CDR1 is SGHTA and CDR2 FQGNSA. The germline V and J ends were trimmed by 5 bases and 2 bases, with 16 bases remaining between them. The CDR3 nucleotides are TGTGCCAGCAGCCTAAAACTAGGCCCCCCCTACGAGCAGTACTTC. Protein sequence: CASSLKLGPPYEQYF.

This chain connects TRBV25-1 to TRBJ1-2; possibly TRBD1 for D (6 bases). V was pared by 5 bases and J by 4 bases, with 11 bases between. CDR3 length: 13 residues. Germline V lookup: CDR1 MGHDK, CDR2 SYGVNS. The CDR3 DNA is TGTGCCAGCAGTCTACAGGGAACCTATGGCTACACCTTC. Its translation is CASSLQGTYGYTF.

The chain has TRBV16 and TRBJ1-5; TRBD1 is a possible D gene (6 bases). Germline V CDR1 and CDR2: KGHSY, FQNENV. CDR3 length equals 14 residues. Trimming took 8 bases from V and 1 from J, leaving 12 bases between them. The CDR3 here is CASGTGQSNQPQHF. CDR3 sequence (DNA): TGTGCCAGCGGAACCGGACAGAGCAATCAGCCCCAGCATTTT.

J is TRBJ2-1 and V is TRBV11-2; D is ambiguous. Germline V gene lookup returns CDR1 SGHAT and CDR2 FQNNGV. The CDR3 covers 13 residues. Trimming took off 8 bases at V and 4 bases at J, with 12 bases between the two ends. CDR3 DNA: TGTGCCAGCGCTCCTGGGCAGTACAATGAGCAGTTCTTC. It translates to CASAPGQYNEQFF.

The chain couples TRBV19 to TRBJ2-1, with 12 bases fitting TRBD2. This CDR3 is 15 amino acids long. V shed 4 bases, J shed 5 bases, and the junction held 3 bases outside the gene matches. CDR1 LNHDA and CDR2 SQIVND come from the germline V gene (reference sequence). The CDR3 DNA follows: TGTGCCAGTAGTAGGACTAGCGGGGTGAACAATGAGCAGTTCTTC. Protein: CASSRTSGVNNEQFF.

The sample holds one count of this clone. V is TRBV6-1 and J is TRBJ2-5, with D hard to call. Per germline, CDR1 MNHNS and CDR2 SASEGT. The CDR3 extends over 12 amino acids. Trimming pared 1 base from V and 5 bases from J, leaving 5 bases between. This chain's CDR3 is CASSEVRETQYF. The CDR3 nucleotides are TGTGCCAGCAGTGAAGTTCGGGAGACCCAGTACTTC.

In this sample, this clone turned up once. V gene TRBV9 combines with J gene TRBJ1-1; 8 nucleotides match TRBD1. Looked up from germline, CDR1 is SGDLS and CDR2 is YYNGEE. The CDR3 totals 15 residues. Trimming at V came to 4 bases and at J to 5 bases, leaving 10 bases not matched to a gene. CDR3 in DNA: TGTGCCAGCAGCCCTGACAGGGGAGGTCGGACTGAAGCTTTCTTT. Residues: CASSPDRGGRTEAFF.

This clone was seen only a few times. The chain combines TRBV19 with TRBJ2-5, with D unclear. The V end lost 1 base, the J end lost 5 bases, and 8 bases lay between the germline ends. CDR3 length: 13 residues. In germline, CDR1 is LNHDA, CDR2 SQIVND (reference sequence). The DNA for the CDR3 is TGTGCCAGTAGTATAGGGGCGTTGGAGACCCAGTACTTC. Protein sequence: CASSIGALETQYF.

The genes are TRBV4-1 and TRBJ1-4; tentatively, D is TRBD1 (6 bases). CDR3 length equals 16 residues. V was clipped by 6 bases and J by 3 bases, with 17 bases between them. Looked up from germline, CDR1 is MGHRA and CDR2 is YSYEKL. The CDR3 here is CASSQQGQRSNEKLFF. The CDR3, as DNA: TGCGCCAGCAGTCAACAGGGCCAGAGGTCTAATGAAAAACTGTTTTTT.

The chain joins TRBV5-1 to TRBJ1-5, with 7 bases identical to TRBD1. The germline V gene encodes CDR1 SGHRS and CDR2 YFSETQ. The CDR3 covers 15 residues. Trimming took 4 bases from V and 4 from J; bases not matched to a gene: 8. This CDR3 is CASSVGGLSNQPQHF. The CDR3 DNA follows: TGCGCCAGCAGCGTAGGGGGCCTTTCTAATCAGCCCCAGCATTTT.

To note about this clone: Other DNA sequences in this sample translate to the same CDR3. The chain joins TRBV6-6 to TRBJ2-7; perhaps TRBD1 as D (6 bases). V lost 5 bases to trimming and J lost 4 bases, with 9 bases between them. Germline-derived CDR1 and CDR2 are MNHNY and SVGAGI (reference sequence). The length of the CDR3 is 12 residues. CDR3 protein: CASSADSYEQYF. CDR3 nucleotides: TGTGCCAGCAGTGCGGACAGTTACGAGCAGTACTTC.

The chain employs TRBV6-5 and TRBJ1-5; 10 bases align to TRBD1. The CDR3 is 14 amino acids. The junction had 7 bases not matched to a gene; V was cut back by 5 bases and J by 9 bases. Germline CDR1 and CDR2: MNHEY and SVGAGI. CDR3: CASSDRGRDGPQHF. DNA of the CDR3: TGTGCCAGCAGTGACAGGGGGCGGGATGGGCCCCAGCATTTT.

The chain employs TRBV4-2 and TRBJ2-5; TRBD2 matches at 13 bases. This CDR3 contains 18 residues. V gave up 4 bases and J gave up 5 bases; unmatched junction bases: 13. Germline V gene sequence: CDR1 LGHNA, CDR2 YNFKEQ. In DNA, the CDR3 is TGTGCCAGCAGCCTAACTTTCGGACTAGCGGGAGTCGGGGAGACCCAGTACTTC. Protein: CASSLTFGLAGVGETQYF.

This chain connects TRBV7-9 to TRBJ1-5; a weak D match, TRBD1 (5 bases). The CDR3 length is 16 residues. Germline V CDR1 and CDR2: SEHNR, FQNEAQ (reference sequence). Trimming took 5 bases from V and 4 from J, leaving 18 bases between them. The CDR3 DNA is TGTGCCAGCAGCCAGGACTCCACCGGGGGGAATCAGCCCCAGCATTTT. This codes for CASSQDSTGGNQPQHF.

V usage is TRBV28 and J usage is TRBJ1-1; TRBD1 agrees at 9 bases. The CDR3 runs to 15 residues. Trimming took 4 bases from V and 7 from J; bases not matched to a gene: 10. Germline lookup yields CDR1 MDHEN and CDR2 SYDVKM. The CDR3 DNA reads TGTGCCAGCAGTTCCTCGACAGGGGGAATTGTTGAAGCTTTCTTT. It codes for CASSSSTGGIVEAFF.

The gene calls are TRBV28 and TRBJ2-3; the match to TRBD2 covers 11 bases. The junction had 0 bases not matched to a gene; V was cut back by 6 bases and J by 4 bases. This CDR3 contains 13 residues. CDR1 is MDHEN, CDR2 SYDVKM, per germline. Here the CDR3 reads CASRLAGADTQYF. CDR3 coding DNA: TGTGCCAGCAGACTAGCGGGAGCAGATACGCAGTATTTT.